The source of this T cell receptor beta chain is a study of blood T cell repertoires in COVID-19. In the study overall: Acute-phase and convalescent COVID-19 samples originated in the United States, Italy and Spain. In each case, the material was cDNA or gDNA derived from T cells, B-cell-depleted T cells, or PBMCs.

This CDR3 has 18 residues. V was clipped by 4 bases and J by 0 bases; unmatched bases: 12. The V gene's germline CDR1 is LGHNA and CDR2 YNFKEQ. In the source study's methods: The authors estimated nucleated cell counts from reference gene primer amplification. Some clones are missing from TCRdb's copy, which holds only in-frame ones; the method was immunoSEQ multiplex PCR. V and J calls and clone size follow that table, whereas D and trimming were derived from the DNA. The sample has some 300,000 clones, 70% to 90% seen once. This chain links TRBV4-2 with TRBJ2-3, with TRBD2 matching over 8 bases. Sequencing was done on a sample of peripheral blood. The TCR comes from a man in his 70s with acute or convalescent COVID-19. The CDR3 DNA reads as TGTGCCAGCAGCCCTCTAAGCGGGGGAGATTATAGCACAGATACGCAGTATTTT. This sequence encodes CASSPLSGGDYSTDTQYF.